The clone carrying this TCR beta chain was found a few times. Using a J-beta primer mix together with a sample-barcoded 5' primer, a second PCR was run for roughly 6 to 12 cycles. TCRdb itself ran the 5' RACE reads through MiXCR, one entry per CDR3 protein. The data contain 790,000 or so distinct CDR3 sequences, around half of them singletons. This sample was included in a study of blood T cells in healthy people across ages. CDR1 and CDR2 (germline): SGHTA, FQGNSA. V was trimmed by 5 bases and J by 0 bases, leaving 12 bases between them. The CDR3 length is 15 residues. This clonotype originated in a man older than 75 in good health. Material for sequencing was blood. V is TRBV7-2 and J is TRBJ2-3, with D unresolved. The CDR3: CASSLPGPSTDTQYF. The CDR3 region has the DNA TGTGCCAGCAGCCTGCCGGGTCCTAGCACAGATACGCAGTATTTT.